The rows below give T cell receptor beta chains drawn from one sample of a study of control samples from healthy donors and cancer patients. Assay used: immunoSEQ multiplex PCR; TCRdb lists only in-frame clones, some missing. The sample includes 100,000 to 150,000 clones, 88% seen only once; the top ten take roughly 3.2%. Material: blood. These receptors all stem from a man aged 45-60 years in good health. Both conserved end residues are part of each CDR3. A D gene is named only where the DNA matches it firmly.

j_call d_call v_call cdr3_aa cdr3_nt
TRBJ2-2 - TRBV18 CASSPLTGTNTGELFF TGTGCCAGCTCACCCTTGACAGGAACGAACACCGGGGAGCTGTTTTTT
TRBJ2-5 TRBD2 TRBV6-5 CASRRVAGSQETQYF TGTGCCAGCAGGCGAGTAGCGGGGAGCCAAGAGACCCAGTACTTC
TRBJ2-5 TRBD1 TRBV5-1 CATRRGQGKETQYF TGCGCCACGCGTCGCGGACAGGGGAAGGAGACCCAGTACTTC
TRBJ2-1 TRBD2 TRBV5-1 CASSILLTSGGRNEQFF TGCGCCAGCAGCATTCTCCTTACTAGCGGGGGAAGGAATGAGCAGTTCTTC
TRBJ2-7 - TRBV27 CASSLSPSYEQYF TGTGCCAGCAGCCTCTCTCCTTCCTACGAGCAGTACTTC
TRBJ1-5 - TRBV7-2 CASSPDGNQPQHF TGTGCCAGCAGCCCCGACGGAAATCAGCCCCAGCATTTT
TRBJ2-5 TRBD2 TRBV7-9 CASSHGTSGIRRQETQYF TGTGCCAGCAGCCACGGGACTAGCGGGATCCGACGGCAAGAGACCCAGTACTTC
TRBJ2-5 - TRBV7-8 CASSLGSRGGGEETQYF TGTGCCAGCAGCTTAGGTAGTCGAGGGGGGGGAGAAGAGACCCAGTACTTC
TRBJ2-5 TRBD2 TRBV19 CASSIRLAGAAMEETQYF TGTGCCAGTAGTATCCGACTAGCGGGGGCCGCGATGGAGGAGACCCAGTACTTC
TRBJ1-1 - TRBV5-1 CASSRYGGPGTEAFF TGCGCCAGCAGCCGCTATGGAGGGCCGGGGACTGAAGCTTTCTTT
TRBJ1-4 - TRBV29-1 CSVEVGGGEKLFF TGCAGCGTTGAGGTGGGGGGCGGTGAAAAACTGTTTTTT
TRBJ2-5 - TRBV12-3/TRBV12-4 CASSGEVQETQYF TGTGCCAGCAGTGGAGAAGTTCAAGAGACCCAGTACTTC
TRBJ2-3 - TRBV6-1 CASSDEGRLSTDTQYF TGTGCCAGCAGTGATGAAGGACGGCTTAGCACAGATACGCAGTATTTT